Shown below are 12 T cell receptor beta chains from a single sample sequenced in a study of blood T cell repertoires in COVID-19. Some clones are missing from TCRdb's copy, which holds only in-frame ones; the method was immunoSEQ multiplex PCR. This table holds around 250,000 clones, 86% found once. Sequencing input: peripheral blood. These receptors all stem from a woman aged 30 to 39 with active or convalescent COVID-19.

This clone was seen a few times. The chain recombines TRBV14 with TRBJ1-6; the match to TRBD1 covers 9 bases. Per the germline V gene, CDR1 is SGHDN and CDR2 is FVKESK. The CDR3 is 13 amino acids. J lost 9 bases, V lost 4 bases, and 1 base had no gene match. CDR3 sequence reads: CASSRDRASPLHF. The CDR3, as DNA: TGTGCCAGCAGCCGGGACAGGGCTTCACCCCTCCACTTT.

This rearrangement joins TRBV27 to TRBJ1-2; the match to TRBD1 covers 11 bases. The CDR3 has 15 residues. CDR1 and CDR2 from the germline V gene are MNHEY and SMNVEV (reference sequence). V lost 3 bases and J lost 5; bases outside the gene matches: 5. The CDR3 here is CASSLGQGGLYGYTF. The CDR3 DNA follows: TGTGCCAGCAGTTTGGGACAGGGGGGGCTTTATGGCTACACCTTC.

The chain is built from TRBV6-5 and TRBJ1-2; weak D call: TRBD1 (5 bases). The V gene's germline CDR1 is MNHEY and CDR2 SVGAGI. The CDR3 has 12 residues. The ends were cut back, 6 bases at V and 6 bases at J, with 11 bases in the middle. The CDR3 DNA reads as TGTGCCAGCAGAGACCAGGGAAATGGCTACACCTTC. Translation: CASRDQGNGYTF.

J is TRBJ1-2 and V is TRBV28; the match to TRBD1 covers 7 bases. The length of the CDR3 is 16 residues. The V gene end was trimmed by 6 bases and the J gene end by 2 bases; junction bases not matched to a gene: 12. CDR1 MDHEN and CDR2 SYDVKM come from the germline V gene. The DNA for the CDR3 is TGTGCCAGCAGCGTTGCCGGGACAGCATTCAACTATGGCTACACCTTC. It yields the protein CASSVAGTAFNYGYTF.

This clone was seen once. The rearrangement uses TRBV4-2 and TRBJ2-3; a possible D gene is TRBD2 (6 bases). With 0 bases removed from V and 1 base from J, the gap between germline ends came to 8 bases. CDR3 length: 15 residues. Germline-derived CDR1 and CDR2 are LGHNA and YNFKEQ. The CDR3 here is CASSQETGGTDTQYF. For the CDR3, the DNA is TGTGCCAGCAGCCAAGAAACGGGGGGCACAGATACGCAGTATTTT.

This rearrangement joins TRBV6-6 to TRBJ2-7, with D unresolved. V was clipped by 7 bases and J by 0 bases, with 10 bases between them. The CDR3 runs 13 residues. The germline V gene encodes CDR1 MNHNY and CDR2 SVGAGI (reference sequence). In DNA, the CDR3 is TGTGCCAGCACCCTAGATCTCTCCTACGAGCAGTACTTC. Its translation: CASTLDLSYEQYF.

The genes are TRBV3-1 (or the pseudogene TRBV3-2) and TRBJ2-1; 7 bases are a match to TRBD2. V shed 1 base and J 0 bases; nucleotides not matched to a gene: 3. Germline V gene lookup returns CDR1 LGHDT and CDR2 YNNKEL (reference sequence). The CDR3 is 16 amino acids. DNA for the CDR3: TGTGCCAGCAGCCAAGGGCCGGGGGGCTCCTACAATGAGCAGTTCTTC. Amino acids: CASSQGPGGSYNEQFF.

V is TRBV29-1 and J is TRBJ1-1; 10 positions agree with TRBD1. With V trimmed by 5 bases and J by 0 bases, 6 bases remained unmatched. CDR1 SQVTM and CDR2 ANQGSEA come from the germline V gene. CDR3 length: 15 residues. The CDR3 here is CSVLGQGIMNTEAFF. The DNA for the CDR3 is TGCAGCGTTTTGGGACAGGGGATTATGAACACTGAAGCTTTCTTT.

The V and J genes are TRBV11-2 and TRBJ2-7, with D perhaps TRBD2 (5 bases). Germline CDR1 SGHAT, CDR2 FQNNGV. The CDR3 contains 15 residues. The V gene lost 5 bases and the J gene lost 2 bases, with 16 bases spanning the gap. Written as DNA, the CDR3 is TGTGCCAGCAGCCCCTATGGAGGCAAGACCTACGAGCAGTACTTC. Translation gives CASSPYGGKTYEQYF.

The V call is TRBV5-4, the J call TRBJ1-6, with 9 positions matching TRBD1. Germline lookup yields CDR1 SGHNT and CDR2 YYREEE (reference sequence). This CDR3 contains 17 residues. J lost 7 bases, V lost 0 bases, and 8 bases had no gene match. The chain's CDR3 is CASSLERDRVLNSPLHF. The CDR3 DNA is TGTGCCAGCAGCTTGGAGAGGGACAGGGTTTTAAATTCACCCCTCCACTTT.

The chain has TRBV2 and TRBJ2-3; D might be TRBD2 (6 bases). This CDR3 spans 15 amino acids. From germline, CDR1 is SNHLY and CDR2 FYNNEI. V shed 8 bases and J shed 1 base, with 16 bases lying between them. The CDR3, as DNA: TGTGCCAGCCCTTTCTCGGAGGGGCGCACAGATACGCAGTATTTT. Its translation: CASPFSEGRTDTQYF.

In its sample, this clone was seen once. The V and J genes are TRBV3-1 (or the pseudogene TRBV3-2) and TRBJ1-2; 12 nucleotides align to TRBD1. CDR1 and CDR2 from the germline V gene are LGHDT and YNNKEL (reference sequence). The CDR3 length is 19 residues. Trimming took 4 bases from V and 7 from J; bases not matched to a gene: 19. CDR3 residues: CASSLDLLFSGQGAVGYTF. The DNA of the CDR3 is TGTGCCAGCAGCCTGGACCTCCTTTTCTCGGGACAGGGGGCGGTTGGCTACACCTTC.